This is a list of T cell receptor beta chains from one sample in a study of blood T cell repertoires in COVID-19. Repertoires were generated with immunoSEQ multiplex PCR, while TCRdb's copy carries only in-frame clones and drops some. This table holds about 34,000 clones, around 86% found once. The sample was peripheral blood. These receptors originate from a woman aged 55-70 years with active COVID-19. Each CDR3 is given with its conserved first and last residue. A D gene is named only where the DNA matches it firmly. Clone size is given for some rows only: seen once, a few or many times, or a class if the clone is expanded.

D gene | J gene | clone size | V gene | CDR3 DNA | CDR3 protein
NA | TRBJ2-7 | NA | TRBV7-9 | TGTGCCAGCACTCCGGTTTACGAGCAGTACTTC | CASTPVYEQYF
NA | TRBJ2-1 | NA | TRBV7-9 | TGTGCCAGCGAGGGGGACATGCGGTACAATGAGCAGTTCTTC | CASEGDMRYNEQFF
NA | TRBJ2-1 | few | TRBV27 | TGTGCCAGCAGTTCGATCGGGACAAACTATCCTTTCTTC | CASSSIGTNYPFF
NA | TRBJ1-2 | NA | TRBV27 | TGTGCCAGCAGACCCCAGGGCCTCGCGGTCGGCTATGGCTACACCTTC | CASRPQGLAVGYGYTF
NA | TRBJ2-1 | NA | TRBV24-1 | TGTGCCACCAGTGATTTTGAGGGTGGTGAGCAGTTCTTC | CATSDFEGGEQFF
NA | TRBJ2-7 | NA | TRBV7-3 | TGTGCCAGCAGCTTAAATCAGGGTACCTACGAGCAGTACTTC | CASSLNQGTYEQYF
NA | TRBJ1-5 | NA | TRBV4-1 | TGCGCCAGCAGCCAAGTTCCCGGGGTCCTTCTCAATCAGCCCCAGCATTTT | CASSQVPGVLLNQPQHF
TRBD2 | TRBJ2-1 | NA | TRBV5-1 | TGCGCCAGCAGCTTATCAGCGGGGGGGTACAATGAGCAGTTCTTC | CASSLSAGGYNEQFF
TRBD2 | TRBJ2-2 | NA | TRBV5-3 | TGTGCCAGAAGCTTGGAGACTAGCGGCGACACCGGGGAGCTGTTTTTT | CARSLETSGDTGELFF
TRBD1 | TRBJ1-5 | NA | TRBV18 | TGTGCCAGCTCACCTTCCGGGACAGGGAACAATCAGCCCCAGCATTTT | CASSPSGTGNNQPQHF
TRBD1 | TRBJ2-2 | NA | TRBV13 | TGTGCCAGCAGCTTAGTGCCGGGACAGGGGTTGAACACCGGGGAGCTGTTTTTT | CASSLVPGQGLNTGELFF
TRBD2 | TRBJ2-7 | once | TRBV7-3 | TGTGCCAGCAGCTACCTAGCGGGGGGGCCCTACGAGCAGTACTTC | CASSYLAGGPYEQYF
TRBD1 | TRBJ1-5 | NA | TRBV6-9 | TGTGCCAGCAGTCGGACAGGGCTGGGACAGCCCCAGCATTTT | CASSRTGLGQPQHF
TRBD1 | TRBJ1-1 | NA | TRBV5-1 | TGCGCCAGCAGCCCTATCGGGACAGGCTGGACTGAAGCTTTCTTT | CASSPIGTGWTEAFF
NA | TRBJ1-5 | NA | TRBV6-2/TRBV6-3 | TGTGCCAGCAGTTACTCCCCCGTCGTACGAGGAGCTAATCAGCCCCAGCATTTT | CASSYSPVVRGANQPQHF
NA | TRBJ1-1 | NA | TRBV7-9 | TGTGCCAGCAGCTATGGCCAGTGGAACACTGAAGCTTTCTTT | CASSYGQWNTEAFF
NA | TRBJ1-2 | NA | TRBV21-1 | TGTGCCAGCACCGAGACAGGGGAGGCCTATGGCTACACCTTC | CASTETGEAYGYTF
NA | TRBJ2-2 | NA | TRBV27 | TGTGCCAGCAGTGGCCTCTGGGGCGGGGGCCCCGATAGCGGGGAGCTGTTTTTT | CASSGLWGGGPDSGELFF
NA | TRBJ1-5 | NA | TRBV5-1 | TGCGCCAGCAGCTCTGGCCCTGGTAATCAGCCCCAGCATTTT | CASSSGPGNQPQHF
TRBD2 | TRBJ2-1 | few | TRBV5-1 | TGCGCCAGCAGCTCCACCGGGACTAGTGGAAATGAGCAGTTCTTC | CASSSTGTSGNEQFF
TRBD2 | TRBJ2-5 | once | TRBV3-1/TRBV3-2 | TGTGCCAGCAGCCAACCCCGGTGGGGCGGGGGGTCAGAGACCCAGTACTTC | CASSQPRWGGGSETQYF
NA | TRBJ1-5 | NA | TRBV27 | TGTGCCAGCAGTTTATACGAGGGTAGAGGTCAGCCCCAGCATTTT | CASSLYEGRGQPQHF
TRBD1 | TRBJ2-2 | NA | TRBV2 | TGTGCCAGCAGCCTTCGGACAGGCGACGGGGAGCTGTTTTTT | CASSLRTGDGELFF
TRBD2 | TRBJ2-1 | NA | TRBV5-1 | TGCGCCAGCAGACCGAGGACTAGCGGATACAATGAGCAGTTCTTC | CASRPRTSGYNEQFF
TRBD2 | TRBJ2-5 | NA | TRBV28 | TGTGCCAGCAGTTCTAGCGGGGCCCCCCAAGAGACCCAGTACTTC | CASSSSGAPQETQYF
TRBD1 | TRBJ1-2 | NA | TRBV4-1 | TGCGCCAGCAGCCCCTCGATCCGGACAGGTTTGGGATTTGGCTACACCTTC | CASSPSIRTGLGFGYTF
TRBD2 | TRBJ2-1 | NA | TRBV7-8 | TGTGCCAGCAGCCCCTTGACTAGCGGGAGGCTCTACAATGAGCAGTTCTTC | CASSPLTSGRLYNEQFF
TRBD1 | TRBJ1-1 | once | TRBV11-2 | TGTGCCAGCAGCTTAGATCGTTTCGGGACAGGCGGTGCTTTCTTT | CASSLDRFGTGGAFF
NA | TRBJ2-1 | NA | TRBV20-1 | TGCAGTGCTAGTGCGAGCAATGAGCAGTTCTTC | CSASASNEQFF
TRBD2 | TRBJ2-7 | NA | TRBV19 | TGTGCCAGTCATCGTGGGGTGTTGCGGGAGGCCTCCTACGAGCAGTACTTC | CASHRGVLREASYEQYF
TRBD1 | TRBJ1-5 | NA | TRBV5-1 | TGCGCCAGCAGCTTAGAGGGGGCGTCGAGCGATCAGCCCCAGCATTTT | CASSLEGASSDQPQHF
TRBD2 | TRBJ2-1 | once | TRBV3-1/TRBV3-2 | TGTGCCAGCAGCCTGACTAGCGCGAGCTCCTACAATGAGCAGTTCTTC | CASSLTSASSYNEQFF
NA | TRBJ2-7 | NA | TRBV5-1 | TGCGCCAGCGGGCAGGAGGGGGCATCCTACGAGCAGTACTTC | CASGQEGASYEQYF
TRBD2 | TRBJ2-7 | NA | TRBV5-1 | TGCGCCAGCAGTTCCACGGGAGGGAGCTCCTACGAGCAGTACTTC | CASSSTGGSSYEQYF
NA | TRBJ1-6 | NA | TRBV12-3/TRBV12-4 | TGTGCCAGCAGTTTTCGTGGCTCACCCCTCCACTTT | CASSFRGSPLHF
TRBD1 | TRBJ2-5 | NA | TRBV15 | TGTGCCACCGTCCCGGACAGGGTTCAAGAGACCCAGTACTTC | CATVPDRVQETQYF
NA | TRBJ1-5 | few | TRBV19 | TGTGCCAGTAGTATGGCCCCGATCAGCAATCAGCCCCAGCATTTT | CASSMAPISNQPQHF
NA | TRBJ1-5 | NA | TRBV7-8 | TGTGCCAGCAGCTTAGTTCGCCGGGAAGGGCCCCAGCATTTT | CASSLVRREGPQHF
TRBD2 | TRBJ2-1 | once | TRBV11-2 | TGTGCCAGCAGCTTAGCCCTAGCGGCAGAGCAGTTCTTC | CASSLALAAEQFF
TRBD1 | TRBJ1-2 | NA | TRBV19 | TGTGCCAGTAGTACCGCGACAGGGGGCGTCGTGGGCTACACCTTC | CASSTATGGVVGYTF
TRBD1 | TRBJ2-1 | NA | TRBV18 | TGTGCCAGCCCCCAAGGACAGGGGGTTTACAATGAGCAGTTCTTC | CASPQGQGVYNEQFF
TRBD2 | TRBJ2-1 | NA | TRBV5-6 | TGTGCCAGCAGCTTGGCTAGCGGCTATGAGCAGTTCTTC | CASSLASGYEQFF
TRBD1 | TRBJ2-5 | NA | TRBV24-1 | TGTGCCACCAGAGATCCGGGACAGGGACACCAGTACTTC | CATRDPGQGHQYF
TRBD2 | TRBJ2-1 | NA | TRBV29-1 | TGCAGCGTTGAAGAGGTGGGAGGGTCCTACAATGAGCAGTTCTTC | CSVEEVGGSYNEQFF
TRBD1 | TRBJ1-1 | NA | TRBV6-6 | TGTGCCAGCAGGGACAGGGGCCTCGACCATGAAGCTTTCTTT | CASRDRGLDHEAFF
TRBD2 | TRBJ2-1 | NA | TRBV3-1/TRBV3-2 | TGTGCCAGCAGTCTTAGCGGGAGGGGCAATGAGCAGTTCTTC | CASSLSGRGNEQFF
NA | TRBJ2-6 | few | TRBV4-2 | TGTGCCAGCAGCCAAGATCGGAGCTCTGGGGCCAACGTCCTGACTTTC | CASSQDRSSGANVLTF
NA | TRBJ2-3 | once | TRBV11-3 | TGTGCCAGCAGCTCAAGCGGTACCACAGATACGCAGTATTTT | CASSSSGTTDTQYF
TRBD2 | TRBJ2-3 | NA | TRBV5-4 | TGTGCCAGCAGCGTTAGCGGGAGTGCGCAGTATTTT | CASSVSGSAQYF
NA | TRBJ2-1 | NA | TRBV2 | TGTGCCAGCAGCGACCCGGGAGACTTTTTGTACAATGAGCAGTTCTTC | CASSDPGDFLYNEQFF
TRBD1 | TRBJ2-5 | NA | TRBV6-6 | TGTGCCAGCAGCAATCCGACAGGGGCCCAAGAGACCCAGTACTTC | CASSNPTGAQETQYF
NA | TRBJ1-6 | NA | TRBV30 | TGTGCCTGGAGGCCGGACAGCGATTCACCCCTCCACTTT | CAWRPDSDSPLHF
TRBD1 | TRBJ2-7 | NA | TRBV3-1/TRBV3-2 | TGTGCCAGCAGCCAGGGACAGCGTCTCTACGAGCAGTACTTC | CASSQGQRLYEQYF
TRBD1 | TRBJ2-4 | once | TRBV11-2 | TGTGCCAGCAGGGGACAGGGAGTTCAGTACTTC | CASRGQGVQYF
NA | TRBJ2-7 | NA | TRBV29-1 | TGCAGCGTACTAGGCTCGGGCTCCTACGAGCAGTACTTC | CSVLGSGSYEQYF
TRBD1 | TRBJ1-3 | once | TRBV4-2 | TGTGCCAGCAGCCCAACCGGGACAGGGGGCGCCGCTGGAAACACCATATATTTT | CASSPTGTGGAAGNTIYF
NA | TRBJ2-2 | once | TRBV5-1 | TGCGCCAGCAGCTTGAAGGGGCAGGCCGGGGAGCTGTTTTTT | CASSLKGQAGELFF
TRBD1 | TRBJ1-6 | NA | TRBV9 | TGTGCCAGCAGCCCTGACTCCGGGACAGTTAGTTCACCCCTCCACTTT | CASSPDSGTVSSPLHF
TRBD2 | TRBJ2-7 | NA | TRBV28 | TGTGCCAGCCGACCCTGGGGCGGGAGTTCCTACGAGCAGTACTTC | CASRPWGGSSYEQYF
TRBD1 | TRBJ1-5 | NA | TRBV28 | TGTGCCAGCAGTTTATTGACAGGGGCGTATCAGCCCCAGCATTTT | CASSLLTGAYQPQHF